The 2 T cell receptor beta chains reported below all come from one sample, sequenced in a study of cytomegalovirus exposure and HLA in healthy donors. Vbeta (60) and Jbeta (13) primers were used in the PCR. The repertoire was sequenced with immunoSEQ multiplex PCR; TCRdb's copy has only in-frame clones and lacks some. The sample carries roughly 180,000 clones, approximately 80% recorded once. Sequencing used PBMCs. These receptors all stem from a woman aged 25 to 39 in good health and CMV-seropositive.

The chain recombines TRBV19 with TRBJ2-1; D possibly corresponds to TRBD2 (5 bases). Germline lookup yields CDR1 LNHDA and CDR2 SQIVND (reference sequence). V lost 6 bases and J lost 7, with 19 bases in between. This CDR3 comprises 15 residues. The CDR3 spells CASRDSGPLTNEQFF. CDR3 in DNA: TGTGCCAGTAGGGACTCCGGGCCTCTCACGAATGAGCAGTTCTTC.

The rearrangement uses TRBV27 and TRBJ1-1, with D tentatively TRBD1 (5 bases). CDR3 size: 15 residues. Germline V gene sequence: CDR1 MNHEY, CDR2 SMNVEV (reference sequence). V was pared by 5 bases and J by 8 bases, with 21 bases between. The CDR3 DNA follows: TGTGCCAGCAGTCCTAGGACATCAGGTCCCTGGGAAGCTTTCTTT. This sequence encodes CASSPRTSGPWEAFF.